This entry lists 28 T cell receptor beta chains sequenced from one sample in a study of cytomegalovirus exposure and HLA in healthy donors. Use of 60 Vbeta and 13 Jbeta primers characterized the PCR. Data came from immunoSEQ multiplex PCR; TCRdb stores just in-frame clones and leaves some out. The sample lists 120,000 or so clones, 80% occurring once. Material: PBMCs. Receptors were obtained from a man younger than 45 in good health and CMV-seronegative.

J is TRBJ1-2 and V is TRBV6-1; D remains ambiguous. CDR1 MNHNS and CDR2 SASEGT come from the germline V gene. The CDR3 has 10 amino acids. Trimming cost V 7 bases and J 7 bases, with 7 bases left between them. CDR3 sequence reads: CASTQRGYTF. The CDR3 coding sequence is TGTGCCAGCACCCAGCGTGGCTACACCTTC.

The chain is built from TRBV10-3 and TRBJ2-3, with TRBD2 identical over 8 bases. The CDR3 spans 13 residues. Germline CDR1 reads ENHRY; CDR2 reads SYGVKD. V lost 8 bases, J lost 4 bases, and 5 bases stayed unmatched. The CDR3: CAISREEADTQYF. Here the CDR3 DNA reads TGTGCCATCTCGCGGGAGGAAGCAGATACGCAGTATTTT.

The V gene is TRBV11-3, the J gene TRBJ2-2; 9 nucleotides match TRBD1. The V and J ends lost 1 base and 6 bases, in that order; junction bases with no gene match: 0. This CDR3 is built from 14 residues. The V gene's germline CDR1 is SGHNT and CDR2 YENEEA. The CDR3 protein is CASSLGQGAGELFF. CDR3 nucleotide sequence: TGTGCCAGCAGCTTAGGACAGGGGGCCGGGGAGCTGTTTTTT.

This rearrangement joins TRBV9 to TRBJ2-7, with TRBD2 matching 7 bases. The ends lost 4 bases at V and 5 bases at J; junction bases unmatched: 3. In germline, CDR1 is SGDLS, CDR2 YYNGEE. The CDR3 contains 12 residues. CDR3 DNA: TGTGCCAGCAGCCCTGGGACTAACGAGCAGTACTTC. Protein product: CASSPGTNEQYF. Looking up the rest from reference TRBV9 and TRBJ2-7 gives the full variable domain: DSGVTQTPKHLITATGQRVTLRCSPRSGDLSVYWYQQSLDQGLQFLIQYYNGEERAKGNILERFSAQQFPDLHSELNLSSLELGDSALYFCASSPGTNEQYFGPGTRLTVT.

J is TRBJ1-1 and V is TRBV19; D is undetermined. V lost 1 base to trimming and J lost 5 bases, with 5 bases between them. Germline CDR1 LNHDA, CDR2 SQIVND (reference sequence). CDR3 length equals 12 residues. DNA for the CDR3: TGTGCCAGTAGTATAGGTCTGACTGAAGCTTTCTTT. Translation: CASSIGLTEAFF.

The chain combines TRBV7-9 with TRBJ2-7, with 12 bases lining up with TRBD2. Germline V gene sequence: CDR1 SEHNR, CDR2 FQNEAQ (reference sequence). The CDR3 is 14 amino acids. V lost 6 bases to trimming and J lost 6 bases; unmatched junction nucleotides: 6. CDR3 sequence: CASSPTSGSSEQYF. The CDR3 DNA reads as TGTGCCAGCAGTCCGACTAGCGGGAGCTCCGAGCAGTACTTC.

CDR3 in DNA: TGTGCCAGCAGCCCCCGGCCTAGCTCCTACGAGCAGTACTTC. It is translated as CASSPRPSSYEQYF. The chain employs TRBV6-5 and TRBJ2-5; D gene uncertain. Near its end, the DNA agrees better with TRBJ2-7, so the J call may be wrong. CDR1 and CDR2 (germline): MNHEY, SVGAGI. The CDR3 spans 14 residues.

CDR3 in DNA: TGTGCCAGCAGCCCTGACAGGGGTTACGAGCAGTACTTC. Its protein is CASSPDRGYEQYF. The chain recombines TRBV5-4 with TRBJ2-7; the match to TRBD1 covers 8 bases. CDR1 and CDR2 (germline): SGHNT, YYREEE (reference sequence). The CDR3 is 13 residues long. With V trimmed by 4 bases and J by 4 bases, 4 bases remained unmatched.

This clone was detected only once. The genes are TRBV14 and TRBJ2-7; 11 bases are a match to TRBD2. V gave up 0 bases and J gave up 2 bases; unmatched junction bases: 6. Looked up from germline, CDR1 is SGHDN and CDR2 is FVKESK. This CDR3 is 17 amino acids long. The DNA of the CDR3 is TGTGCCAGCAGCCAAGATTTTGATAGCGGGAGGGCCTACGAGCAGTACTTC. This gives the protein CASSQDFDSGRAYEQYF.

The J gene is TRBJ2-1, the V gene TRBV2, with D uncertain. The CDR3 covers 14 residues. CDR1 and CDR2 from the germline V gene are SNHLY and FYNNEI. The V and J ends lost 6 bases and 1 base respectively, with 10 bases between them. CDR3 nucleotide sequence: TGTGCCAGCAGCAGGCAGGTTTCCTACAATGAGCAGTTCTTC. Its protein is CASSRQVSYNEQFF. Looking up the rest from reference TRBV2 and TRBJ2-1 gives the full variable domain: EPEVTQTPSHQVTQMGQEVILRCVPISNHLYFYWYRQILGQKVEFLVSFYNNEISEKSEIFDDQFSVERPDGSNFTLKIRSTKLEDSAMYFCASSRQVSYNEQFFGPGTRLTVL.

V gene TRBV7-3 combines with J gene TRBJ1-1; a weak D match, TRBD1 (5 bases). The V and J ends lost 4 bases and 5 bases respectively, with 17 bases between them. The CDR3 has 15 residues. Germline V CDR1 and CDR2: SGHTA, FQGTGA. CDR3 region: CASSSLGGSGTEAFF. The CDR3 DNA sequence: TGTGCCAGCAGCTCCCTCGGGGGGTCGGGGACTGAAGCTTTCTTT.

The gene calls are TRBV9 and TRBJ1-5; 9 bases fit TRBD1. Germline V gene data show CDR1 as SGDLS and CDR2 as YYNGEE. V lost 3 bases to trimming and J lost 5 bases; unmatched junction nucleotides: 9. This CDR3 is built from 16 residues. CDR3 coding DNA: TGTGCCAGCAGCGCGGACGATGGACAGGGGTATCAGCCCCAGCATTTT. This translates into CASSADDGQGYQPQHF. Together with reference TRBV9 and TRBJ1-5, the CDR3 gives the full variable domain: DSGVTQTPKHLITATGQRVTLRCSPRSGDLSVYWYQQSLDQGLQFLIQYYNGEERAKGNILERFSAQQFPDLHSELNLSSLELGDSALYFCASSADDGQGYQPQHFGDGTRLSIL.

The chain carries TRBV19 and TRBJ1-5; weak D call: TRBD1 (5 bases). Germline assignment: CDR1 LNHDA and CDR2 SQIVND (reference sequence). The CDR3 runs 15 residues. Deletions cut 2 bases from V and 7 bases from J, with 15 bases between. In DNA, the CDR3 is TGTGCCAGTAGTATATTGCTGGCACCAGGGCAGCCCCAGCATTTT. This encodes CASSILLAPGQPQHF. Full variable domain (remainder filled in from reference TRBV19 and TRBJ1-5): DGGITQSPKYLFRKEGQNVTLSCEQNLNHDAMYWYRQDPGQGLRLIYYSQIVNDFQKGDIAEGYSVSREKKESFPLTVTSAQKNPTAFYLCASSILLAPGQPQHFGDGTRLSIL.

Worth noting for this clone: Germline and junction disagree at one end, which may indicate a read error. The J gene is TRBJ1-2, the V gene TRBV29-1, with 7 bases fitting TRBD1. This CDR3 has 12 amino acids. The germline V gene has CDR1 SQVTM and CDR2 ANQGSEA. The CDR3 DNA follows: TGCAGCGTATTAGGGGGCGACTATGGCTACCCCTTC. Encoded protein: CSVLGGDYGYPF.

This clone was picked up one time. The chain combines TRBV6-5 with TRBJ2-7, with TRBD2 matching over 7 bases. V lost 7 bases, J lost 4 bases, and 10 bases stayed unmatched. CDR3 length: 14 residues. Germline V gene sequence: CDR1 MNHEY, CDR2 SVGAGI. The CDR3 DNA follows: TGTGCCAGCAAACTGGCGCGGGAGAGTTACGAGCAGTACTTC. Translated, it gives CASKLARESYEQYF.

The rearrangement joins TRBV2 to TRBJ2-2; D is possibly TRBD1 (5 bases). This CDR3 region has 12 residues. The V end was cut by 7 bases, the J end by 6 bases, with 9 bases between. Germline V CDR1 and CDR2: SNHLY, FYNNEI. The CDR3 DNA is TGTGCCAGCAAGGGGTCCCCCGGGGAGCTGTTTTTT. It encodes CASKGSPGELFF. The whole variable domain, remainder taken from reference TRBV2 and TRBJ2-2, is EPEVTQTPSHQVTQMGQEVILRCVPISNHLYFYWYRQILGQKVEFLVSFYNNEISEKSEIFDDQFSVERPDGSNFTLKIRSTKLEDSAMYFCASKGSPGELFFGEGSRLTVL.

The chain links TRBV10-2 to TRBJ2-7, with 11 bases that match TRBD1. This CDR3 is 14 amino acids long. V shed 6 bases, J shed 5 bases, and the junction held 6 bases outside the gene matches. Germline V gene data show CDR1 as WSHSY and CDR2 as SAAADI. The CDR3 region has the DNA TGCGCCAGCAGGGACAGGGGGCGCATAAACGAGCAGTACTTC. Its protein is CASRDRGRINEQYF.

The chain recombines TRBV18 with TRBJ2-6, with D maybe TRBD1 (6 bases). The germline gives CDR1 KGHSH, CDR2 LQKENI. V dropped 4 bases and J dropped 4 bases, with 11 bases sitting between them. The length of the CDR3 is 15 residues. As DNA, the CDR3 is TGTGCCAGCTCACAACAGGGTTCCGGGGCCAACGTCCTGACTTTC. Protein: CASSQQGSGANVLTF.

This clone was seen more than once but under ten times. This sequence joins TRBV27 and TRBJ2-5, with 7 bases identical to TRBD2. The J call may be faulty, since TRBJ2-7 better matches the DNA end. Germline V gene sequence: CDR1 MNHEY, CDR2 SMNVEV (reference sequence). This CDR3 has 15 amino acids. The CDR3 coding sequence is TGTGCCAGCAGTTCAATGACTAGCCCCCACTCCGAGCAGTACTTC. Residues: CASSSMTSPHSEQYF.

V gene TRBV28 combines with J gene TRBJ2-1, with 8 bases that match TRBD1. Per the germline V gene, CDR1 is MDHEN and CDR2 is SYDVKM. The J segment lost 3 bases and the V segment lost 6 bases, leaving 4 bases of the junction unmatched. The CDR3 extends over 14 amino acids. Here the CDR3 reads CASRGQAGYNEQFF. The CDR3 DNA is TGTGCCAGCAGGGGACAGGCAGGCTACAATGAGCAGTTCTTC.

CDR3 loop: CAISEKGQGFPEQFF. CDR3 sequence (DNA): TGTGCCATCAGTGAGAAGGGACAGGGTTTTCCTGAGCAGTTCTTC. The genes are TRBV10-3 and TRBJ2-1; 9 bases map to TRBD1. This CDR3 has 15 amino acids. CDR1 ENHRY and CDR2 SYGVKD come from the germline V gene. V lost 2 bases and J lost 9; bases outside the gene matches: 8.

The J gene is TRBJ1-4, the V gene TRBV5-1; 7 nucleotides align to TRBD1. The CDR3 runs 14 residues. The germline V gene has CDR1 SGHRS and CDR2 YFSETQ. V dropped 4 bases and J dropped 3; count of bases not matched to a gene: 3. The CDR3 DNA sequence: TGCGCCAGCAGCCCCGGACAGGCTAATGAAAAACTGTTTTTT. Amino acids: CASSPGQANEKLFF.

The V and J genes are TRBV10-3 and TRBJ2-7; D gene uncertain. CDR3 length equals 14 residues. V dropped 6 bases and J dropped 0 bases, with 12 bases sitting between them. Germline V lookup: CDR1 ENHRY, CDR2 SYGVKD. CDR3 loop: CAIRPLSSSYEQYF. The DNA of the CDR3 is TGTGCCATCAGGCCGCTGTCGAGCTCCTACGAGCAGTACTTC.

The J gene is TRBJ2-2, the V gene TRBV4-2; 10 bases fit TRBD2. Losses at the gene ends were 2 bases for V and 0 bases for J; bases not matched to a gene: 3. The germline gives CDR1 LGHNA, CDR2 YNFKEQ. The CDR3 runs to 17 residues. CDR3 sequence reads: CASSQLAGGTNTGELFF. CDR3 DNA sequence: TGTGCCAGCAGCCAATTAGCGGGAGGAACGAACACCGGGGAGCTGTTTTTT.

The chain recombines TRBV29-1 with TRBJ2-7, with 11 bases that match TRBD2. The trim removed 6 bases at V and 4 bases at J, leaving 5 bases unmatched. This CDR3 is built from 13 residues. CDR1 and CDR2 (germline): SQVTM, ANQGSEA. CDR3 bases: TGCAGCGTCCGGGGACTAGCGGTATACGAGCAGTACTTC. The encoded protein is CSVRGLAVYEQYF.

This clone was picked up a small number of times. This same CDR3 is encoded by further DNA sequences in the sample. J is TRBJ2-2 and V is TRBV11-2, with a weak D call TRBD2 (5 bases). Looked up from germline, CDR1 is SGHAT and CDR2 is FQNNGV. The CDR3 extends over 16 amino acids. V was shortened by 2 bases and J by 1 base, with 11 bases between the two germline ends. The CDR3 is CASSLLRGRNTGELFF. Written as DNA, the CDR3 is TGTGCCAGCAGCTTACTCCGAGGGAGGAACACCGGGGAGCTGTTTTTT.

This clone was observed a few times. The genes are TRBV4-3 and TRBJ1-1; perhaps TRBD1 as D (6 bases). Trimming stripped 1 base from V and 4 bases from J, with 13 bases between. Germline values: CDR1 LGHNA, CDR2 YSLEER. The CDR3 has 15 amino acids. CDR3: CASSQGPRGSTEAFF. Written as DNA, the CDR3 is TGCGCCAGCAGCCAAGGTCCCAGGGGAAGCACTGAAGCTTTCTTT.

The V and J genes are TRBV5-1 and TRBJ2-7, with TRBD2 identical over 10 bases. J gave up 3 bases and V 4 bases, and 7 bases lay outside the gene matches. The CDR3 runs 15 residues. CDR1 is SGHRS and CDR2 is YFSETQ in the germline V gene. CDR3 DNA sequence: TGCGCCAGCAGCCCGAGGACTAGCGGATACTACGAGCAGTACTTC. It translates to CASSPRTSGYYEQYF.